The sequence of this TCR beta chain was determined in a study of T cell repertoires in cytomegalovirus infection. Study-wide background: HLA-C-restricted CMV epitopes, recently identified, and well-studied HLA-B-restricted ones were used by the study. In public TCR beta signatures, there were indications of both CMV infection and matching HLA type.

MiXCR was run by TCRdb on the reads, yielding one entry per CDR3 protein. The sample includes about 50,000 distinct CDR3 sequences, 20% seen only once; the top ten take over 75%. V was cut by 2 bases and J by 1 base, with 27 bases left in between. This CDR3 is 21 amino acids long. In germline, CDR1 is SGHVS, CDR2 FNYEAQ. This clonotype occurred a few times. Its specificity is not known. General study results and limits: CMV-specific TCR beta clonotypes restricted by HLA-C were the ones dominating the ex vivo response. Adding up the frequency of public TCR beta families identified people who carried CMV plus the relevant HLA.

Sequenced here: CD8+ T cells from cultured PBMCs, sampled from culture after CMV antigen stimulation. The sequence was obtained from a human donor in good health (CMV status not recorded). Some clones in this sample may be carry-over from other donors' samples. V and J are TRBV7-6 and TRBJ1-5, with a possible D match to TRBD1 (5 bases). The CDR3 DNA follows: TGTGCCAGCAGCTTAAAACGGGGGGAAGTCGTATTCGGGAAAAGCAATCAGCCCCAGCATTTT. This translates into CASSLKRGEVVFGKSNQPQHF.